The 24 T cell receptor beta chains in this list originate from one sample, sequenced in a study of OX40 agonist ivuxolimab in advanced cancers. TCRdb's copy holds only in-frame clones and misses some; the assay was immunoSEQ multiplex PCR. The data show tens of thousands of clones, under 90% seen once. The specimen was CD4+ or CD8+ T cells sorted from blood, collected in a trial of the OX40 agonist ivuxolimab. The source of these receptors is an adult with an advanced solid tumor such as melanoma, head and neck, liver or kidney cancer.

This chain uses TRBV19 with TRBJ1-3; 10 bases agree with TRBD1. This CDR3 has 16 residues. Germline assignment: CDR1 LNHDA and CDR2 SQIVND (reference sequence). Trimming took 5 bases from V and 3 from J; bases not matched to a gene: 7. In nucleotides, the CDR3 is TGTGCCAGTAGTCTTAGACAGGGGGCGTTTGGAAACACCATATATTTT. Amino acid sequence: CASSLRQGAFGNTIYF.

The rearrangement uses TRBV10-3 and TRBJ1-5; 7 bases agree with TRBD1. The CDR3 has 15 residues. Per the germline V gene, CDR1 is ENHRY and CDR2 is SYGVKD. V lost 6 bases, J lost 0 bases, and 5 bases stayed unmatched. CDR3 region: CAIRSTGNSNQPQHF. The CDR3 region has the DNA TGTGCCATCAGATCGACAGGGAATAGCAATCAGCCCCAGCATTTT.

CDR3 bases: TGTGCCAGCAGGAGGGCCGGGGATAAGAACACTGAAGCTTTCTTT. This gives the protein CASRRAGDKNTEAFF. V usage is TRBV27 and J usage is TRBJ1-1; D unresolved. Germline lookup yields CDR1 MNHEY and CDR2 SMNVEV (reference sequence). The length of the CDR3 is 15 residues. Between the trimmed V and J ends, which lost 6 bases and 1 base, there was a span of 15 bases.

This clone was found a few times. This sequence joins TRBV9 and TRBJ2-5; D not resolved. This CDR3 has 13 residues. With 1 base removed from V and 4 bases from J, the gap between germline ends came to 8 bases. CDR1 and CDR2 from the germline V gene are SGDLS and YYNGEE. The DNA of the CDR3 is TGTGCCAGCAGCGTAAATCTTGGAGAGACCCAGTACTTC. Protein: CASSVNLGETQYF. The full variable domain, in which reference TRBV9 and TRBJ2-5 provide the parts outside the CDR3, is DSGVTQTPKHLITATGQRVTLRCSPRSGDLSVYWYQQSLDQGLQFLIQYYNGEERAKGNILERFSAQQFPDLHSELNLSSLELGDSALYFCASSVNLGETQYFGPGTRLLVL.

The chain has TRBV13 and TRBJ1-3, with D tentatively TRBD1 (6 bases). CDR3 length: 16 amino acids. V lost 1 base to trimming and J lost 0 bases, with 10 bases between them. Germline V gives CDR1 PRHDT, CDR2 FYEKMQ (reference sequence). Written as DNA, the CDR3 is TGTGCCAGCAGCTTAGTAGGGGGGGGCTCTGGAAACACCATATATTTT. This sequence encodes CASSLVGGGSGNTIYF.

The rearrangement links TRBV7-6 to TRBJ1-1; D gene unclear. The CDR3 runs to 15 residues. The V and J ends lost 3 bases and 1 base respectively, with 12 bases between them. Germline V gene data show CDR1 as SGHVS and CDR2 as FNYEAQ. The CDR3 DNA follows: TGTGCCAGCAGCTTGTGGAACACCAGGAACACTGAAGCTTTCTTT. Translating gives CASSLWNTRNTEAFF.

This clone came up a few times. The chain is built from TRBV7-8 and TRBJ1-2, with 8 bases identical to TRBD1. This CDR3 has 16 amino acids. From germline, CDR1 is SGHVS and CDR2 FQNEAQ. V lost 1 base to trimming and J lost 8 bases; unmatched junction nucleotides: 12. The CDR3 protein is CASSLGTGTLQRGYTF. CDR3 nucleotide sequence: TGTGCCAGCAGCTTAGGGACAGGGACCCTCCAGCGGGGCTACACCTTC.

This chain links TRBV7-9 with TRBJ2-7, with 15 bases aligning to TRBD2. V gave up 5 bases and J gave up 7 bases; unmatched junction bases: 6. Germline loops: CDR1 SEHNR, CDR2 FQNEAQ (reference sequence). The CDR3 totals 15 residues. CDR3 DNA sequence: TGTGCCAGCAGCCCCGGGACTAGCGGGGGGCAGGAGCAGTACTTC. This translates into CASSPGTSGGQEQYF.

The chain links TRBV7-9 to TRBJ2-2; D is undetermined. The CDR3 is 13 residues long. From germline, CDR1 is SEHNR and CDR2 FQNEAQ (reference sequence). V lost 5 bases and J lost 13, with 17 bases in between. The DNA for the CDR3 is TGTGCCAGCAGCACGTGGACCGAATGGGCGCTGTTTTTT. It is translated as CASSTWTEWALFF.

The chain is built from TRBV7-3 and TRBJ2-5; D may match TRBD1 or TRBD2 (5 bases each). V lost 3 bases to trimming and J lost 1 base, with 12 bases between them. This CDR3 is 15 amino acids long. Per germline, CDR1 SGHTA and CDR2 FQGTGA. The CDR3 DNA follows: TGTGCCAGCAGCTTCGAGGGACGGGCCCAAGAGACCCAGTACTTC. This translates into CASSFEGRAQETQYF.

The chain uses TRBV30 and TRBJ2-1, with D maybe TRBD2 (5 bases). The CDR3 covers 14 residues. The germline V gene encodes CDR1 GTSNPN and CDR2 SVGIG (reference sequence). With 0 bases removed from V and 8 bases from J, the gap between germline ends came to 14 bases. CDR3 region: CAWSVKRQRDEQFF. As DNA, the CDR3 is TGTGCCTGGAGTGTAAAGCGGCAAAGGGATGAGCAGTTCTTC.

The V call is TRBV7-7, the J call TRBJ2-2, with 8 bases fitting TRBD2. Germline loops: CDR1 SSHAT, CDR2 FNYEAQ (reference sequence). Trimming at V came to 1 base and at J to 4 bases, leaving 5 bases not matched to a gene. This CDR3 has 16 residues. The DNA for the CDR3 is TGTGCCAGCAGCTTAGACGGGGGGGGCCGCACCGGGGAGCTGTTTTTT. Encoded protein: CASSLDGGGRTGELFF.

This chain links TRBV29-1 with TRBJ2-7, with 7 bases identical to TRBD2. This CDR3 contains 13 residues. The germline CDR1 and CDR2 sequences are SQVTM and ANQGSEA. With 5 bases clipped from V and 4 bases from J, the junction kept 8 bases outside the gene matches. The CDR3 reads CSVSPGGRYEQYF. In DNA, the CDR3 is TGCAGCGTTTCCCCGGGGGGTAGGTACGAGCAGTACTTC.

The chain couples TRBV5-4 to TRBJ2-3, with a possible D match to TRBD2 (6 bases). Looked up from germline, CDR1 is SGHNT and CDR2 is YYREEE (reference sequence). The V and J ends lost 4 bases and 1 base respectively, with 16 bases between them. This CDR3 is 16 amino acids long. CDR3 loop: CASSVRFGGGTDTQYF. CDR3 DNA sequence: TGTGCCAGCAGCGTTAGGTTTGGCGGGGGCACAGATACGCAGTATTTT.

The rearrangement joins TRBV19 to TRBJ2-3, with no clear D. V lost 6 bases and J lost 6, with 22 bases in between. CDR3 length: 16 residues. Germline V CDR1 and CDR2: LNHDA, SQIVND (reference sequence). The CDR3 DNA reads TGTGCCAGTAGCCCAACCTTAGGTCCCCTGCGCGATACGCAGTATTTT. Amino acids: CASSPTLGPLRDTQYF. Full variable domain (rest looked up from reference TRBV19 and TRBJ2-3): DGGITQSPKYLFRKEGQNVTLSCEQNLNHDAMYWYRQDPGQGLRLIYYSQIVNDFQKGDIAEGYSVSREKKESFPLTVTSAQKNPTAFYLCASSPTLGPLRDTQYFGPGTRLTVL.

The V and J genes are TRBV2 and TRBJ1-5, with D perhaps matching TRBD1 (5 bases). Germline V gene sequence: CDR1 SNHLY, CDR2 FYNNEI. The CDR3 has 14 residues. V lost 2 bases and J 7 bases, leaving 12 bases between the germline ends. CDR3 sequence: CASSEREGPQPQHF. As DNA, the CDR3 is TGTGCCAGCAGTGAACGTGAGGGGCCCCAGCCCCAGCATTTT.

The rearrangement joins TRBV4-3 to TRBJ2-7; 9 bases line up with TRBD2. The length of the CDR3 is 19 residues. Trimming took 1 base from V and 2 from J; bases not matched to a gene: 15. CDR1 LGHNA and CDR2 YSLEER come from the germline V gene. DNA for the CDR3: TGCGCCAGCAGCCAAGCATCCGGGATGGCTAGCGGGATACCCTACGAGCAGTACTTC. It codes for CASSQASGMASGIPYEQYF.

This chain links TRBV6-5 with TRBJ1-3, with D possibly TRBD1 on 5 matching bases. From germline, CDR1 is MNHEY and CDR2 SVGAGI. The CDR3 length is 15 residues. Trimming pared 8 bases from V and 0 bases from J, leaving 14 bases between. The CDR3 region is CASGSGRGSGNTIYF. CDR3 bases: TGTGCCAGCGGATCTGGAAGGGGCTCTGGAAACACCATATATTTT.

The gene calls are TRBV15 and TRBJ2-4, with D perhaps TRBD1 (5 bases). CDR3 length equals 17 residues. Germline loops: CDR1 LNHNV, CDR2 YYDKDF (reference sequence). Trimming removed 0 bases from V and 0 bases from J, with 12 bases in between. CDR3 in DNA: TGTGCCACCAGCAGAGATCAGGGTCAACTAGCCAAAAACATTCAGTACTTC. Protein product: CATSRDQGQLAKNIQYF.

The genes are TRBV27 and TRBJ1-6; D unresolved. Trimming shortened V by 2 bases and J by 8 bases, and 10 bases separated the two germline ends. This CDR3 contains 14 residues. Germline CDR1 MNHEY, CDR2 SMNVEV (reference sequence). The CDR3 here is CASSLTPVYSPLHF. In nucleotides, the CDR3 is TGTGCCAGCAGTTTAACCCCAGTTTATTCACCCCTCCACTTT.

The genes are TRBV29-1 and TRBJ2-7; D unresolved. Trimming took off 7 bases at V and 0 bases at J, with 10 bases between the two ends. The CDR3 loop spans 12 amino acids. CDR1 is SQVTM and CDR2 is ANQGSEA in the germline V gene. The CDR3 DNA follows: TGCAGCGCTGTAGCCGGCTCCTACGAGCAGTACTTC. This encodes CSAVAGSYEQYF.

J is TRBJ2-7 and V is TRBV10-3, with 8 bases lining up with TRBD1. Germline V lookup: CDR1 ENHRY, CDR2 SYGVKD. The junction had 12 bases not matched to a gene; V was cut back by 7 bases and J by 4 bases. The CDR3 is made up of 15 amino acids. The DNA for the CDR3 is TGTGCCATCACAAAAACCGGGACAGGTTCTTACGAGCAGTACTTC. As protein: CAITKTGTGSYEQYF.

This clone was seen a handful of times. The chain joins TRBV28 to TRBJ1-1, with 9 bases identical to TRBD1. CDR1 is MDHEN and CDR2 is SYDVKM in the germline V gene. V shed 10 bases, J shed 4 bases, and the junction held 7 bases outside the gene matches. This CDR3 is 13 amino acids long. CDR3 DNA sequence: TGTGCCACCCGGGACAGGGTTGGCACTGAAGCTTTCTTT. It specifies CATRDRVGTEAFF.

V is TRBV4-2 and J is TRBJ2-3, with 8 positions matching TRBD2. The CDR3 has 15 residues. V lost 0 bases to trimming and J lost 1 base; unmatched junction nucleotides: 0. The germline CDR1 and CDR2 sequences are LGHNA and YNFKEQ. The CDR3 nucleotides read TGTGCCAGCAGCCAAGAAGCGGGGGGCACAGATACGCAGTATTTT. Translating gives CASSQEAGGTDTQYF.